Presented here are 25 T cell receptor beta chains from one specimen sequenced in a study of CD8+ T cells in alopecia areata. Stated treatment: oral pan-JAK inhibitor, 5-10 mg twice daily. RNA was isolated and reverse transcribed to cDNA, the sequencing template. Clones were sequenced by immunoSEQ multiplex PCR, and TCRdb holds only the in-frame ones, with some missing. The sample includes approximately 280,000 clones, about 62% of them seen just once. The material sequenced was CD4+ T cells sorted from blood, taken at week 24, from a patient treated with tofacitinib. Source of these receptors: a human donor with alopecia areata.

The table lists this clone with a count of one. The rearrangement links TRBV29-1 to TRBJ2-5; TRBD1 is a possible D gene (5 bases). The CDR3 has 13 residues. CDR1 is SQVTM, CDR2 ANQGSEA, per germline. The V end was cut by 7 bases, the J end by 3 bases, with 15 bases between. The CDR3 spells CSARKTAKETQYF. Written as DNA, the CDR3 is TGCAGCGCCCGAAAGACAGCAAAAGAGACCCAGTACTTC.

This clone appeared once. The J gene is TRBJ2-2, the V gene TRBV6-5, with D unclear. The V end lost 6 bases, the J end lost 5 bases, and 7 bases lay between the germline ends. The germline V gene encodes CDR1 MNHEY and CDR2 SVGAGI. This CDR3 is built from 12 residues. CDR3: CASRRSTGELFF. For the CDR3, the DNA is TGTGCCAGCAGACGATCGACCGGGGAGCTGTTTTTT.

The chain carries TRBV5-1 and TRBJ2-4; 7 positions agree with TRBD1. The CDR3 sequence is 16 residues long. V lost 3 bases to trimming and J lost 6 bases; unmatched junction nucleotides: 12. Germline V gene lookup returns CDR1 SGHRS and CDR2 YFSETQ. For the CDR3, the DNA is TGCGCCAGCAGCTCGAGAGGGGACAGACTCGTAAACATTCAGTACTTC. This encodes CASSSRGDRLVNIQYF.

This chain connects TRBV15 to TRBJ2-2; D is uncertain. V gave up 0 bases and J gave up 0 bases, with 8 bases separating them. This CDR3 is built from 16 residues. The germline CDR1 and CDR2 sequences are LNHNV and YYDKDF (reference sequence). CDR3 protein: CATSRESLANTGELFF. The CDR3 DNA follows: TGTGCCACCAGCAGAGAGAGTCTCGCGAACACCGGGGAGCTGTTTTTT.

Details on this clone: Other DNA sequences in this specimen translate into the identical CDR3. The chain uses TRBV29-1 and TRBJ1-1; D ambiguous. Deletions cut 3 bases from V and 1 base from J, with 6 bases between. The length of the CDR3 is 12 residues. Germline V gene data show CDR1 as SQVTM and CDR2 as ANQGSEA. The CDR3 DNA is TGCAGCGTTGATCGAAAGAACACTGAAGCTTTCTTT. Its protein product is CSVDRKNTEAFF.

This clone was found a few times. This chain joins TRBV6-5 and TRBJ1-2; a possible D gene is TRBD1 (6 bases). V was trimmed by 2 bases and J by 3 bases, leaving 10 bases between them. Germline V gene data show CDR1 as MNHEY and CDR2 as SVGAGI. This CDR3 has 14 amino acids. This chain's CDR3 is CASSYQGMDYGYTF. The CDR3 coding sequence is TGTGCCAGCAGTTACCAGGGGATGGACTATGGCTACACCTTC.

The chain joins TRBV30 to TRBJ1-1, with D uncertain. This CDR3 comprises 12 residues. V was pared by 7 bases and J by 2 bases, with 11 bases between. The germline CDR1 and CDR2 sequences are GTSNPN and SVGIG (reference sequence). The CDR3 here is CASDVDNTEAFF. CDR3 DNA sequence: TGTGCCTCAGACGTCGACAACACTGAAGCTTTCTTT.

The chain is built from TRBV15 and TRBJ2-5, with D tentatively TRBD2 (6 bases). V was clipped by 0 bases and J by 13 bases, with 15 bases between them. The CDR3 extends over 13 amino acids. Germline assignment: CDR1 LNHNV and CDR2 YYDKDF (reference sequence). The CDR3 here is CATSREQGGLGYF. DNA of the CDR3: TGTGCCACCAGCAGAGAGCAAGGAGGGCTCGGGTACTTC.

This clone has more than one count but fewer than ten. The rearrangement links TRBV4-2 to TRBJ2-7, with a possible D match to TRBD2 (5 bases). The length of the CDR3 is 13 residues. The germline V gene has CDR1 LGHNA and CDR2 YNFKEQ. V was shortened by 4 bases and J by 1 base, with 8 bases between the two germline ends. The CDR3 sequence: CASSRGDSYEQYF. The CDR3 DNA follows: TGTGCCAGCAGCCGGGGAGATTCCTACGAGCAGTACTTC.

This clone was found a few times. The rearrangement uses TRBV14 and TRBJ1-1; D possibly corresponds to TRBD1 (5 bases). The CDR3 is 12 residues long. Germline assignment: CDR1 SGHDN and CDR2 FVKESK. Trimming stripped 4 bases from V and 11 bases from J, with 14 bases between. CDR3 in DNA: TGTGCCAGCAGCCCGGGACCGCTTGGGGCTTTCTTT. Its translation is CASSPGPLGAFF.

The chain combines TRBV29-1 with TRBJ2-7, with 9 bases matching TRBD2. After removal of 4 bases from V and 5 bases from J, the junction contained 9 bases not matched to a gene. CDR3 length: 14 amino acids. Germline CDR1 reads SQVTM; CDR2 reads ANQGSEA. This chain's CDR3 is CSVGSRPSGDEQYF. CDR3 DNA: TGCAGCGTTGGTAGTAGGCCTAGCGGGGACGAGCAGTACTTC.

V usage is TRBV25-1 and J usage is TRBJ2-5; 10 positions agree with TRBD2. The CDR3 totals 16 residues. Germline CDR1 MGHDK, CDR2 SYGVNS. The V and J ends lost 2 bases and 5 bases, in that order; junction bases with no gene match: 8. Here the CDR3 DNA reads TGTGCCAGCAGTGAAATCAGCGGGGGGGCCGCGGAGACCCAGTACTTC. Its translation: CASSEISGGAAETQYF.

The genes are TRBV30 and TRBJ2-3, with D hard to call. Trimming removed 3 bases from V and 1 base from J, with 8 bases in between. The CDR3 loop spans 13 amino acids. Germline loops: CDR1 GTSNPN, CDR2 SVGIG (reference sequence). DNA of the CDR3: TGTGCCTGGAGCCCTGGGGGCACAGATACGCAGTATTTT. It is translated as CAWSPGGTDTQYF.

A few counts support this clone. The rearrangement joins TRBV7-2 to TRBJ2-7; TRBD2 matches at 8 bases. Germline CDR1 reads SGHTA; CDR2 reads FQGNSA. The length of the CDR3 is 14 residues. With 6 bases clipped from V and 6 bases from J, the junction kept 10 bases outside the gene matches. CDR3: CASRTGGARREQYF. CDR3 sequence (DNA): TGTGCCAGCAGGACCGGGGGGGCGCGTCGCGAGCAGTACTTC.

The V and J genes are TRBV30 and TRBJ1-1; 8 bases align to TRBD1. Germline V gives CDR1 GTSNPN, CDR2 SVGIG (reference sequence). There are 17 residues in the CDR3. Unmatched junction bases numbered 16, after V lost 2 bases and J lost 5 bases. The CDR3 sequence: CAWSPRGLTSGSTEAFF. CDR3 bases: TGTGCCTGGAGTCCCAGGGGGCTAACGTCGGGGAGTACTGAAGCTTTCTTT.

This clone was seen just once. The genes are TRBV30 and TRBJ2-5; 12 bases are shared with TRBD2. With 4 bases clipped from V and 5 bases from J, the junction kept 5 bases outside the gene matches. The length of the CDR3 is 14 residues. Germline V gene data show CDR1 as GTSNPN and CDR2 as SVGIG (reference sequence). DNA for the CDR3: TGTGCCTGGAACCTACTAGCGGGGGGTGAGACCCAGTACTTC. Protein product: CAWNLLAGGETQYF.

The chain carries TRBV19 and TRBJ1-5, with 9 bases lining up with TRBD1. CDR1 LNHDA and CDR2 SQIVND come from the germline V gene (reference sequence). Trimming at V came to 6 bases and at J to 2 bases, leaving 11 bases not matched to a gene. There are 17 residues in the CDR3. CDR3 coding DNA: TGTGCCAGTAGCAACCCATCGACAGGGGGTCGCAATCAGCCCCAGCATTTT. Translating gives CASSNPSTGGRNQPQHF.

J is TRBJ2-5 and V is TRBV5-1; TRBD2 matches at 11 bases. In germline, CDR1 is SGHRS, CDR2 YFSETQ. The length of the CDR3 is 16 residues. J was trimmed by 5 bases and V by 2 bases; bases with no gene match: 8. This chain's CDR3 is CASSLGTSGGMETQYF. The DNA for the CDR3 is TGCGCCAGCAGCTTAGGGACTAGCGGAGGGATGGAGACCCAGTACTTC.

This sequence joins TRBV30 and TRBJ1-2, with 9 bases fitting TRBD1. Germline V CDR1 and CDR2: GTSNPN, SVGIG (reference sequence). CDR3 length: 14 amino acids. With V trimmed by 6 bases and J by 6 bases, 11 bases remained unmatched. The CDR3: CACVRPTGGHGYTF. The CDR3 DNA sequence: TGTGCCTGTGTGCGCCCGACAGGGGGGCATGGCTACACCTTC.

This rearrangement joins TRBV5-1 to TRBJ2-5; 9 bases fit TRBD1. The CDR3 is 16 residues long. Germline CDR1 SGHRS, CDR2 YFSETQ. J was trimmed by 2 bases and V by 4 bases; bases with no gene match: 9. CDR3 DNA: TGCGCCAGCAGCATAGGACCGGGACAGGGACAAGAGACCCAGTACTTC. As protein: CASSIGPGQGQETQYF.

The chain uses TRBV2 and TRBJ2-7, with 8 bases matching TRBD1. The CDR3 sequence is 14 residues long. CDR1 and CDR2 from the germline V gene are SNHLY and FYNNEI. V dropped 4 bases and J dropped 3; count of bases not matched to a gene: 5. This chain's CDR3 is CASSVGRGLYEQYF. The DNA of the CDR3 is TGTGCCAGCAGTGTGGGCAGGGGGCTCTACGAGCAGTACTTC. The entire variable domain, with the rest obtained from reference TRBV2 and TRBJ2-7, is as follows: EPEVTQTPSHQVTQMGQEVILRCVPISNHLYFYWYRQILGQKVEFLVSFYNNEISEKSEIFDDQFSVERPDGSNFTLKIRSTKLEDSAMYFCASSVGRGLYEQYFGPGTRLTVT.

This rearrangement joins TRBV9 to TRBJ1-2; 7 bases match TRBD1. J gave up 4 bases and V 3 bases, and 6 bases lay outside the gene matches. Looked up from germline, CDR1 is SGDLS and CDR2 is YYNGEE. The CDR3 is 14 residues long. In nucleotides, the CDR3 is TGTGCCAGCAGCGCCCCTGGACAGGTCTATGGCTACACCTTC. Residues: CASSAPGQVYGYTF.

The rearrangement joins TRBV29-1 to TRBJ2-3; D is unresolved. The CDR3 spans 15 residues. In germline, CDR1 is SQVTM, CDR2 ANQGSEA. Trimming left V 6 bases short and J 0 bases short, with 16 bases between. The CDR3 nucleotides are TGCAGCGTCATCCCCGCCGTAATAAGCACAGATACGCAGTATTTT. Its protein product is CSVIPAVISTDTQYF.

This sequence joins TRBV4-3 and TRBJ2-7; 8 bases line up with TRBD1. V lost 4 bases, J lost 4 bases, and 15 bases stayed unmatched. The CDR3 is made up of 17 amino acids. Germline CDR1 LGHNA, CDR2 YSLEER. The DNA for the CDR3 is TGCGCCAGCAGCCTAACTAGGGGGCAGGGGGCCTCATACGAGCAGTACTTC. Translated, it gives CASSLTRGQGASYEQYF.

There are a few counts of this clone. The V gene is TRBV4-3, the J gene TRBJ1-2; a possible D gene is TRBD1 (6 bases). Trimming stripped 5 bases from V and 6 bases from J, with 13 bases between. Germline CDR1 reads LGHNA; CDR2 reads YSLEER. CDR3 size: 13 residues. CDR3 nucleotides: TGCGCCAGCAGCACAATCTCAGGGGATGGCTACACCTTC. Amino acids: CASSTISGDGYTF.